These T cell receptor beta chains were read from a single sample in a study of vaccination and CD4 T cells after COVID-19. Which antigens these TCRs recognize remains unknown. TCRdb independently ran MiXCR on the PCR reads; one entry per CDR3 protein. Of about 20,000 distinct CDR3 sequences in the sample, under 30% were seen once. The sample comprised cultured CD4+ T cells from blood. These receptors all stem from a human donor with COVID-19. The CDR3 runs from the conserved cysteine through the conserved F or W. The order of the fields is J gene, clone size, D gene, V gene, CDR3 protein, CDR3 DNA. The D gene is left open where the match is weak. Clone size is given for some rows only: seen once, a few or many times, or a class if the clone is expanded.

J gene: TRBJ1-6
clone size: NA
D gene: NA
V gene: TRBV9
CDR3 protein: CASSVGLGHPPLHF
CDR3 DNA: TGTGCCAGCAGCGTAGGCCTAGGGCATCCACCCCTCCACTTT

J gene: TRBJ1-2
clone size: few
D gene: NA
V gene: TRBV29-1
CDR3 protein: CSVEAGGRYGYTF
CDR3 DNA: TGCAGCGTTGAAGCGGGGGGCCGGTATGGCTACACCTTC

J gene: TRBJ2-1
clone size: few
D gene: TRBD2
V gene: TRBV7-9
CDR3 protein: CASSLGGLAGGLSYNEQFF
CDR3 DNA: TGTGCCAGCAGCTTAGGAGGACTAGCGGGGGGTCTTTCCTACAATGAGCAGTTCTTC

J gene: TRBJ1-3
clone size: NA
D gene: NA
V gene: TRBV12-3/TRBV12-4
CDR3 protein: CASNPKGGGNTIYF
CDR3 DNA: TGTGCCAGCAACCCGAAGGGCGGTGGAAACACCATATATTTT

J gene: TRBJ2-1
clone size: NA
D gene: TRBD2
V gene: TRBV27
CDR3 protein: CASRQRTSGGAGEQFF
CDR3 DNA: TGTGCCAGCAGGCAGCGGACTAGCGGGGGGGCAGGAGAGCAGTTCTTC

J gene: TRBJ2-3
clone size: NA
D gene: NA
V gene: TRBV20-1
CDR3 protein: CSARDKRQQTYTDTQYF
CDR3 DNA: TGCAGTGCTAGAGATAAGCGTCAACAGACTTACACAGATACGCAGTATTTT

J gene: TRBJ1-2
clone size: few
D gene: NA
V gene: TRBV5-1
CDR3 protein: CASRKEQGNYGYTF
CDR3 DNA: TGCGCCAGCAGGAAGGAACAGGGAAACTATGGCTACACCTTC

J gene: TRBJ2-7
clone size: NA
D gene: TRBD2
V gene: TRBV4-3
CDR3 protein: CASSQEFLAGSEQYF
CDR3 DNA: TGCGCCAGCAGCCAAGAATTTCTAGCGGGTAGCGAGCAGTACTTC

J gene: TRBJ1-5
clone size: NA
D gene: NA
V gene: TRBV30
CDR3 protein: CACTLRGYNQPQHF
CDR3 DNA: TGTGCCTGTACACTCCGGGGTTACAATCAGCCCCAGCATTTT

J gene: TRBJ2-4
clone size: few
D gene: NA
V gene: TRBV6-1
CDR3 protein: CASFTNRDSIQYF
CDR3 DNA: TGTGCCAGTTTCACAAACAGGGATTCCATTCAGTACTTC

J gene: TRBJ2-2
clone size: few
D gene: NA
V gene: TRBV6-2/TRBV6-3
CDR3 protein: CASSYTEPGELFF
CDR3 DNA: TGTGCCAGCAGTTACACGGAACCCGGGGAGCTGTTTTTT

J gene: TRBJ1-5
clone size: medium-sized
D gene: TRBD1
V gene: TRBV7-9
CDR3 protein: CASSSATGQRVGPQHF
CDR3 DNA: TGTGCCAGCAGCTCAGCGACGGGACAGAGGGTTGGGCCCCAGCATTTT

J gene: TRBJ1-5
clone size: NA
D gene: TRBD1
V gene: TRBV7-2
CDR3 protein: CASSLGDRVSNQPQHF
CDR3 DNA: TGTGCCAGCAGCTTAGGGGACAGGGTATCCAATCAGCCCCAGCATTTT

J gene: TRBJ1-1
clone size: NA
D gene: NA
V gene: TRBV18
CDR3 protein: CASSPPTRQNTEAFF
CDR3 DNA: TGTGCCAGCTCACCACCAACTCGACAGAACACTGAAGCTTTCTTT

J gene: TRBJ2-7
clone size: few
D gene: NA
V gene: TRBV20-1
CDR3 protein: CSARVQGIHEQYF
CDR3 DNA: TGCAGTGCTAGAGTCCAGGGGATCCACGAGCAGTACTTC

J gene: TRBJ1-3
clone size: NA
D gene: NA
V gene: TRBV6-1
CDR3 protein: CASRIRGGRNTIYF
CDR3 DNA: TGTGCCAGCAGGATCCGGGGTGGAAGGAACACCATATATTTT

J gene: TRBJ2-2
clone size: medium-sized
D gene: NA
V gene: TRBV6-2/TRBV6-3
CDR3 protein: CASSYSSPDGELFF
CDR3 DNA: TGTGCCAGCAGTTACTCATCCCCAGACGGGGAGCTGTTTTTT

J gene: TRBJ2-7
clone size: few
D gene: TRBD2
V gene: TRBV28
CDR3 protein: CAEAGQGAGAYEQYF
CDR3 DNA: TGTGCGGAAGCAGGCCAGGGAGCGGGGGCCTACGAGCAGTACTTC

J gene: TRBJ1-5
clone size: few
D gene: NA
V gene: TRBV2
CDR3 protein: CASSEIQGNQPQHF
CDR3 DNA: TGTGCCAGCAGTGAAATTCAGGGCAATCAGCCCCAGCATTTT

J gene: TRBJ2-2
clone size: NA
D gene: NA
V gene: TRBV19
CDR3 protein: CASSVRSGRTPGELFF
CDR3 DNA: TGTGCCAGTAGTGTCCGTTCGGGCCGGACGCCTGGGGAGCTGTTTTTT

J gene: TRBJ2-7
clone size: NA
D gene: NA
V gene: TRBV4-2
CDR3 protein: CASSQDVPHYEQYF
CDR3 DNA: TGTGCCAGCAGCCAAGATGTCCCCCACTACGAGCAGTACTTC

J gene: TRBJ2-3
clone size: few
D gene: TRBD2
V gene: TRBV4-3
CDR3 protein: CASSQGTSVDTQYF
CDR3 DNA: TGCGCCAGCAGCCAAGGGACTAGCGTGGATACGCAGTATTTT

J gene: TRBJ1-1
clone size: NA
D gene: NA
V gene: TRBV5-1
CDR3 protein: CASSLELGARNTEAFF
CDR3 DNA: TGCGCCAGCAGCTTGGAATTAGGGGCGAGGAACACTGAAGCTTTCTTT

J gene: TRBJ1-2
clone size: NA
D gene: NA
V gene: TRBV11-2
CDR3 protein: CASSTRTRYGYTF
CDR3 DNA: TGTGCCAGCAGCACCCGGACACGCTATGGCTACACCTTC

J gene: TRBJ1-4
clone size: few
D gene: NA
V gene: TRBV7-2
CDR3 protein: CASSDYRASNEKLFF
CDR3 DNA: TGTGCCAGCAGCGATTACCGGGCCTCTAATGAAAAACTGTTTTTT

J gene: TRBJ2-7
clone size: few
D gene: TRBD1
V gene: TRBV30
CDR3 protein: CAWSTRDRGNEGYEQYF
CDR3 DNA: TGTGCCTGGAGTACACGGGACAGGGGGAACGAGGGCTACGAGCAGTACTTC

J gene: TRBJ1-2
clone size: NA
D gene: TRBD1
V gene: TRBV5-1
CDR3 protein: CASSSADRVGGYTF
CDR3 DNA: TGCGCCAGCAGCTCCGCCGACAGGGTGGGTGGCTACACCTTC

J gene: TRBJ1-6
clone size: NA
D gene: NA
V gene: TRBV5-4
CDR3 protein: CASSLGPYSYNSPLHF
CDR3 DNA: TGTGCCAGCAGCTTGGGTCCATACTCCTATAATTCACCCCTCCACTTT

J gene: TRBJ2-3
clone size: NA
D gene: NA
V gene: TRBV2
CDR3 protein: CASSDALAHADTQYF
CDR3 DNA: TGTGCCAGCAGTGACGCCCTAGCTCATGCAGATACGCAGTATTTT

J gene: TRBJ1-5
clone size: NA
D gene: TRBD1
V gene: TRBV24-1
CDR3 protein: CATQPGTGGNQPQHF
CDR3 DNA: TGTGCCACTCAACCCGGGACAGGGGGGAATCAGCCCCAGCATTTT

J gene: TRBJ2-5
clone size: few
D gene: NA
V gene: TRBV20-1
CDR3 protein: CSQGPAGTETQYF
CDR3 DNA: TGCAGCCAAGGACCAGCGGGTACAGAGACCCAGTACTTC

J gene: TRBJ1-1
clone size: few
D gene: NA
V gene: TRBV12-3/TRBV12-4
CDR3 protein: CASSDPRGMNTEAFF
CDR3 DNA: TGTGCCAGCAGTGATCCCCGGGGGATGAACACTGAAGCTTTCTTT

J gene: TRBJ1-3
clone size: NA
D gene: NA
V gene: TRBV15
CDR3 protein: CATSRVGNTIYF
CDR3 DNA: TGTGCCACCAGCAGAGTCGGAAACACCATATATTTT

J gene: TRBJ1-1
clone size: NA
D gene: NA
V gene: TRBV20-1
CDR3 protein: CSARDQFTEAFF
CDR3 DNA: TGCAGTGCTAGAGATCAGTTCACTGAAGCTTTCTTT

J gene: TRBJ2-5
clone size: few
D gene: TRBD2
V gene: TRBV12-3/TRBV12-4
CDR3 protein: CASSLRLAGGSSQETQYF
CDR3 DNA: TGTGCCAGCAGTTTGCGACTAGCGGGGGGGTCATCCCAAGAGACCCAGTACTTC

J gene: TRBJ2-1
clone size: NA
D gene: NA
V gene: TRBV7-2
CDR3 protein: CASSLEMGEQFF
CDR3 DNA: TGTGCCAGCAGCTTAGAGATGGGTGAGCAGTTCTTC

J gene: TRBJ2-3
clone size: few
D gene: TRBD2
V gene: TRBV5-5
CDR3 protein: CASSWRASGSTDTQYF
CDR3 DNA: TGTGCCAGCAGCTGGAGGGCTAGCGGGAGCACAGATACGCAGTATTTT

J gene: TRBJ1-2
clone size: few
D gene: TRBD1
V gene: TRBV11-2
CDR3 protein: CASSSTGNYGYTF
CDR3 DNA: TGTGCCAGCAGCTCGACAGGGAACTATGGCTACACCTTC

J gene: TRBJ2-2
clone size: few
D gene: NA
V gene: TRBV6-2/TRBV6-3
CDR3 protein: CASNLNTGELFF
CDR3 DNA: TGTGCCAGCAACCTCAACACCGGGGAGCTGTTTTTT

J gene: TRBJ1-4
clone size: NA
D gene: TRBD1
V gene: TRBV10-3
CDR3 protein: CAISPGGTNEKLFF
CDR3 DNA: TGTGCCATCAGTCCAGGGGGGACAAATGAAAAACTGTTTTTT

J gene: TRBJ2-5
clone size: few
D gene: NA
V gene: TRBV14
CDR3 protein: CASSPRSGYQETQYF
CDR3 DNA: TGTGCCAGCAGCCCCCGAAGCGGGTATCAAGAGACCCAGTACTTC

J gene: TRBJ1-3
clone size: few
D gene: NA
V gene: TRBV28
CDR3 protein: CASSLMGGGSGNTIYF
CDR3 DNA: TGTGCCAGCAGTTTAATGGGGGGGGGCTCTGGAAACACCATATATTTT

J gene: TRBJ2-1
clone size: NA
D gene: TRBD1
V gene: TRBV19
CDR3 protein: CASTGTGVSYNEQFF
CDR3 DNA: TGTGCCAGTACAGGGACAGGGGTGTCCTACAATGAGCAGTTCTTC